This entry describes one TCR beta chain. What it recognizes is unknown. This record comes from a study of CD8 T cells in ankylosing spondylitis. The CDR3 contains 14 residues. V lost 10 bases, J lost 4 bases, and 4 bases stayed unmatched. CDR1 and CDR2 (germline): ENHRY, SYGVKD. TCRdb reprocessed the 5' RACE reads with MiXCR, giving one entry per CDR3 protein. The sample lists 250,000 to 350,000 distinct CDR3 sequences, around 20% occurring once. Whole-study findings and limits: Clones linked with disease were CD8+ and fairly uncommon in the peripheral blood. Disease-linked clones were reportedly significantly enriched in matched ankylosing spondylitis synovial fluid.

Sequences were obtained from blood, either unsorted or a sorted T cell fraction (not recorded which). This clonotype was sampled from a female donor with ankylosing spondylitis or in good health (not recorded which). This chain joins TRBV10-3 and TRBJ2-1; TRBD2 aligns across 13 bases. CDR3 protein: CATGTSGKYNEQFF. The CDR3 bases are TGTGCCACCGGGACTAGCGGGAAATACAATGAGCAGTTCTTC.